This TCR beta chain was captured by sequencing in a study of STAT5B mutations in CD4+ large granular lymphocyte leukemia. Study-level findings and limits: Patient CD4-sorted repertoires looked more clonal than healthy CD4+ repertoires, even without putative leukemic clones. TRBV06-family usage was enriched in top patient clones (8/27) versus controls (2/35).

The CDR3 contains 16 residues. The trim removed 3 bases at V and 6 bases at J, leaving 4 bases unmatched. CDR1 and CDR2 from the germline V gene are LNHNV and YYDKDF (reference sequence). Concerning this clone: The antigen remains undetermined.

The assay was run at survey level. Profiling relied on immunoSEQ multiplex PCR, and the TCRdb table lists in-frame clones only, not all of them. The profile shows tens of thousands of clones, roughly 83% of them singletons. The V call is TRBV15, the J call TRBJ2-1; 14 nucleotides agree with TRBD2. The TCR originated in a human donor in good health. Material: CD4+ T cells from blood buffy coats. CDR3 sequence (DNA): TGTGCCACCAGCAGGGGAGGGACTAGCGGGGGCAATGAGCAGTTCTTC. Translating gives CATSRGGTSGGNEQFF.